This T cell receptor (beta chain) is from a study of blood T cells in healthy people across ages. This clonotype has at least ten counts. V shed 2 bases and J shed 5 bases, with 14 bases lying between them. The CDR3 sequence is 14 residues long. From germline, CDR1 is SGHKS and CDR2 YYEKEE (reference sequence). Then a second PCR, running about 6 to 12 cycles, was carried out with a sample-barcoded 5' primer and a J-beta primer mix. Each CDR3 protein is one row after TCRdb ran MiXCR on the 5' RACE reads. The repertoire has approximately 810,000 distinct CDR3 sequences, about 28% of them found once; the top ten carry 15% to 20%.

This rearrangement joins TRBV5-5 to TRBJ2-7; D may be TRBD1 or TRBD2 (5 bases each). The sample comprised blood. This receptor was obtained from a woman of 80 years or more in good health. This CDR3 is CASSFRVGVHEQYF. CDR3 coding DNA: TGTGCCAGCAGCTTCAGAGTGGGGGTCCACGAGCAGTACTTC.